This TCR beta chain stems from a study of neurological immune-mediated disorders. About the study: Secondary progressive disease was present in 3, and relapsing-remitting disease in some 30, of the approximately 35 multiple sclerosis patients.

2 million unsorted PBMCs were stored in RNAlater at -80 °C before RNA extraction. Each CDR3 protein is one row after TCRdb ran MiXCR on the 5' RACE reads. The sample has about 66,000 distinct CDR3 sequences; about 4% are singletons. Germline V gene sequence: CDR1 DFQATT, CDR2 SNEGSKA (reference sequence). V was clipped by 0 bases and J by 7 bases, with 22 bases between them. CDR3 size: 17 residues. In its sample, this clonotype was seen many times. The receptor was derived from a man aged 30 to 39 with multiple sclerosis. The chain is built from TRBV20-1 and TRBJ2-1, with D tentatively TRBD2 (6 bases). Sequenced sample: PBMCs. The CDR3 sequence: CSARDVLNLVRGNEQFF. CDR3 nucleotides: TGCAGTGCTAGAGATGTTCTGAATTTGGTACGGGGGAATGAGCAGTTCTTC.